The 20 T cell receptor beta chains reported below all come from one sample, sequenced in a study of technical replicates of blood from several donors. Repertoires were generated with immunoSEQ multiplex PCR, while TCRdb's copy carries only in-frame clones and drops some. In the table there are about 66,000 clones, approximately 90% of which are singletons. The sample comprised PBMCs. The receptors were gathered from a human donor in good health. Some clones in this sample may be carry-over from other donors' samples.

The V call is TRBV5-6, the J call TRBJ2-1, with TRBD2 matching 7 bases. The CDR3 contains 15 residues. The V gene end was trimmed by 4 bases and the J gene end by 0 bases; junction bases not matched to a gene: 4. Germline lookup yields CDR1 SGHDT and CDR2 YYEEEE. CDR3 DNA: TGTGCCAGCAGCCTGGGCGGGAGCTCCTACAATGAGCAGTTCTTC. As protein: CASSLGGSSYNEQFF.

This clone was detected once. This chain uses TRBV5-6 with TRBJ2-5; TRBD1 aligns across 7 bases. V trimming: 4 bases; J trimming: 4 bases; junction bases outside the gene matches: 16. This CDR3 has 17 residues. Germline V CDR1 and CDR2: SGHDT, YYEEEE. Here the CDR3 DNA reads TGTGCCAGCAGCAGCTTACAGGGGCCCCGCGGTGTAGAGACCCAGTACTTC. It is translated as CASSSLQGPRGVETQYF.

V usage is TRBV7-3 and J usage is TRBJ1-2, with 7 positions matching TRBD1. Per germline, CDR1 SGHTA and CDR2 FQGTGA. This CDR3 spans 13 amino acids. With 0 bases clipped from V and 8 bases from J, the junction kept 3 bases outside the gene matches. CDR3 nucleotides: TGTGCCAGCAGCTTAACTCAGGGGGACGGCTACACCTTC. It yields the protein CASSLTQGDGYTF.

The rearrangement links TRBV19 to TRBJ1-2, with D hard to call. Trimming took 5 bases from V and 6 from J, leaving 16 bases between them. Germline V gene sequence: CDR1 LNHDA, CDR2 SQIVND (reference sequence). The CDR3 sequence is 14 residues long. The CDR3 protein is CASSASQDFHGYTF. CDR3 DNA: TGTGCCAGTAGTGCCAGTCAGGACTTCCATGGCTACACCTTC.

The chain employs TRBV27 and TRBJ2-7; 13 positions match TRBD2. CDR3 length equals 14 residues. Germline V lookup: CDR1 MNHEY, CDR2 SMNVEV (reference sequence). V was clipped by 6 bases and J by 3 bases; unmatched bases: 2. The CDR3 coding sequence is TGTGCCAGCAGAAGGACTAGCGGGAGCTACGAGCAGTACTTC. This encodes CASRRTSGSYEQYF.

This chain links TRBV12-5 with TRBJ2-1; no definite D call. Looked up from germline, CDR1 is LGHNT and CDR2 is FRNRAP. The CDR3 length is 12 residues. V gave up 6 bases and J gave up 8 bases, with 11 bases separating them. DNA of the CDR3: TGTGCTAGTGGGGAACAGTCCTATGAGCAGTTCTTC. Its protein product is CASGEQSYEQFF.

V is TRBV15 and J is TRBJ1-1; 8 bases agree with TRBD1. The CDR3 covers 14 residues. The germline V gene encodes CDR1 LNHNV and CDR2 YYDKDF (reference sequence). The V segment lost 5 bases and the J segment 5 bases; nucleotides outside the gene matches: 7. The chain's CDR3 is CATSGGQGGTEAFF. DNA of the CDR3: TGTGCCACCAGCGGAGGACAGGGTGGAACTGAAGCTTTCTTT.

V gene TRBV25-1 combines with J gene TRBJ2-5, with 9 bases identical to TRBD2. The CDR3 is 18 amino acids. Germline V gives CDR1 MGHDK, CDR2 SYGVNS. Losses at the gene ends were 4 bases for V and 4 bases for J; bases not matched to a gene: 16. The CDR3 here is CASSGGAGGYLPSETQYF. The CDR3, as DNA: TGTGCCAGCAGTGGCGGGGCGGGGGGGTACCTCCCTTCAGAGACCCAGTACTTC.

The chain links TRBV2 to TRBJ2-4; D unclear. The germline CDR1 and CDR2 sequences are SNHLY and FYNNEI. This CDR3 spans 16 amino acids. V lost 4 bases, J lost 0 bases, and 13 bases lay in between. CDR3 DNA: TGTGCCAGCAGTGCCGAGACATATCTAGCCAAAAACATTCAGTACTTC. Protein sequence: CASSAETYLAKNIQYF.

The chain carries TRBV5-6 and TRBJ1-1; 7 bases align to TRBD1. Germline-derived CDR1 and CDR2 are SGHDT and YYEEEE. The CDR3 runs 15 residues. Trimming took 4 bases from V and 1 from J; bases not matched to a gene: 7. CDR3 residues: CASSTPGQKNTEAFF. The DNA for the CDR3 is TGTGCCAGCAGCACTCCGGGACAGAAGAACACTGAAGCTTTCTTT.

This chain joins TRBV14 and TRBJ2-7; D is perhaps TRBD2 (5 bases). V lost 1 base and J 6 bases, leaving 31 bases between the germline ends. Germline CDR1 and CDR2: SGHDN and FVKESK. The CDR3 is made up of 20 amino acids. Here the CDR3 DNA reads TGTGCCAGCAGCCAAGGTGGTTGGAGGCCCGGGTTCCCGCGGTTGAGCGAGCAGTACTTC. It codes for CASSQGGWRPGFPRLSEQYF.

This clone is medium-sized (0.01 to 0.1%). One junction end disagrees with the germline gene, perhaps due to a read error. The V call is TRBV6-4, the J call TRBJ2-1; no reliable D call. CDR3 size: 14 residues. Germline V lookup: CDR1 MRHNA, CDR2 SNTAGT. The CDR3 loop reads CASSDGLSSNEQFF. The CDR3 DNA follows: TGTGCCAGCAGTGACGGGCTATCCTCCAATGAGCAGTTCTTC.

This chain uses TRBV13 with TRBJ1-2; D is perhaps TRBD1 (6 bases). This CDR3 is built from 13 residues. Trimming took off 3 bases at V and 2 bases at J, with 7 bases between the two ends. CDR1 and CDR2 (germline): PRHDT, FYEKMQ (reference sequence). The CDR3 nucleotides are TGTGCCAGCAGCTTGGACAGAAACTATGGCTACACCTTC. This sequence encodes CASSLDRNYGYTF.

The V gene is TRBV9, the J gene TRBJ1-3; D is ambiguous. V lost 0 bases to trimming and J lost 0 bases, with 7 bases between them. The CDR3 runs to 15 residues. CDR1 is SGDLS and CDR2 is YYNGEE in the germline V gene. CDR3 in amino acids: CASSVDYSSGNTIYF. DNA for the CDR3: TGTGCCAGCAGCGTAGATTACAGCTCTGGAAACACCATATATTTT.

V and J are TRBV7-3 and TRBJ2-1, with TRBD2 identical over 13 bases. Germline V gene lookup returns CDR1 SGHTA and CDR2 FQGTGA. The CDR3 has 15 amino acids. V was pared by 5 bases and J by 9 bases, with 7 bases of the junction left unmatched. The CDR3 sequence is CASSPTSGGAPEQFF. The CDR3, as DNA: TGTGCCAGCAGCCCTACTAGCGGGGGGGCCCCTGAGCAGTTCTTC.

The rearrangement links TRBV7-9 to TRBJ2-3; 8 nucleotides line up with TRBD1. With 8 bases clipped from V and 0 bases from J, the junction kept 4 bases outside the gene matches. The CDR3 runs to 14 residues. CDR1 and CDR2 (germline): SEHNR, FQNEAQ (reference sequence). The CDR3 DNA sequence: TGTGCCAGCCGGACAGGGTTAAGCACAGATACGCAGTATTTT. It yields the protein CASRTGLSTDTQYF.

Of note for this clone: One end of the junction fails to match germline, which may point to a read error. The chain links TRBV11-1 to TRBJ1-6, with a possible D match to TRBD1 (5 bases). CDR1 is SGHAT, CDR2 FQDESV, per germline (reference sequence). The length of the CDR3 is 15 residues. The CDR3 is CASSLARADNSPLHF. The CDR3 DNA follows: TGTGCCAGCAGCCTAGCCAGGGCTGATAATTCACCCCTCCACTTT. The complete variable domain, with remaining parts taken from reference TRBV11-1 and TRBJ1-6, reads EAEVAQSPRYKITEKSQAVAFWCDPISGHATLYWYRQILGQGPELLVQFQDESVVDDSQLPKDRFSAERLKGVDSTLKIQPAELGDSAMYLCASSLARADNSPLHFGNGTRLTVT.

V gene TRBV11-2 combines with J gene TRBJ2-1; 10 bases agree with TRBD2. V gave up 1 base and J gave up 5 bases; unmatched junction bases: 2. Per germline, CDR1 SGHAT and CDR2 FQNNGV. The CDR3 totals 15 residues. CDR3 amino acids: CASSLVLAGNNEQFF. CDR3 coding DNA: TGTGCCAGCAGCTTAGTACTAGCGGGGAACAATGAGCAGTTCTTC.

The chain joins TRBV5-5 to TRBJ2-7; 10 nucleotides line up with TRBD2. Germline V gene sequence: CDR1 SGHKS, CDR2 YYEKEE (reference sequence). V lost 0 bases, J lost 4 bases, and 4 bases stayed unmatched. The CDR3 runs 15 residues. This chain's CDR3 is CASSLGLAGSYEQYF. For the CDR3, the DNA is TGTGCCAGCAGCTTGGGACTAGCGGGTTCATACGAGCAGTACTTC.

The chain is built from TRBV5-1 and TRBJ1-1, with TRBD1 matching over 8 bases. The germline V gene encodes CDR1 SGHRS and CDR2 YFSETQ. After removal of 3 bases from V and 1 base from J, the junction contained 2 bases not matched to a gene. This CDR3 contains 14 residues. The CDR3 DNA is TGCGCCAGCAGCTCGGGACAGGAGAACACTGAAGCTTTCTTT. Translation: CASSSGQENTEAFF.